Below, 22 T cell receptor beta chains from the same sample are listed, as sequenced in a study of high-grade serous ovarian cancer treatment subgroups (dated by TCRdb to about 2021). Library prep was done by the immunoSEQ multiplex PCR assay. The table was pulled from immuneACCESS by TCRdb, which kept in-frame rearrangements only. Such tables lose some clones; where checked, under half of the loss comes from unresolved V genes, and the rest has no known cause. This sample lists 35,000 to 45,000 clones; about four fifths were detected once. Roughly 3% of the sample is in the top ten clones. The tumor samples were collected prior to definitive surgery or chemotherapy. Sequencing was done on a sample of tumor tissue. The receptors come from a human donor with high-grade serous ovarian cancer.

The chain carries TRBV11-2 and TRBJ2-7, with 9 bases fitting TRBD2. Germline loops: CDR1 SGHAT, CDR2 FQNNGV. The CDR3 consists of 17 residues. V trimming: 5 bases; J trimming: 0 bases; junction bases outside the gene matches: 11. The CDR3 sequence: CASSQGFAGGRSYEQYF. CDR3 sequence (DNA): TGTGCCAGCAGCCAGGGGTTTGCGGGAGGGCGCTCCTACGAGCAGTACTTC.

The chain couples TRBV5-1 to TRBJ2-4; the D gene is possibly TRBD1 (6 bases). V lost 4 bases, J lost 5 bases, and 13 bases lay in between. The germline V gene encodes CDR1 SGHRS and CDR2 YFSETQ. The CDR3 extends over 14 amino acids. The CDR3 here is CASSASGTQNIQYF. DNA for the CDR3: TGCGCCAGCAGCGCCTCCGGGACACAAAACATTCAGTACTTC.

This clone was recorded once. The chain recombines TRBV5-6 with TRBJ2-7; 8 bases are a match to TRBD1. Germline assignment: CDR1 SGHDT and CDR2 YYEEEE. The trim removed 2 bases at V and 7 bases at J, leaving 8 bases unmatched. This CDR3 spans 14 amino acids. The CDR3 reads CASSFAQGAWEQYF. The CDR3 DNA sequence: TGTGCCAGCAGCTTTGCTCAGGGGGCCTGGGAGCAGTACTTC.

This chain joins TRBV4-2 and TRBJ2-6, with TRBD1 matching 8 bases. J lost 0 bases, V lost 4 bases, and 14 bases had no gene match. The CDR3 loop spans 20 amino acids. The germline V gene encodes CDR1 LGHNA and CDR2 YNFKEQ. The CDR3 reads CASSPKRLTGAGSGANVLTF. The CDR3 region has the DNA TGTGCCAGCAGCCCCAAAAGATTGACAGGGGCCGGCTCTGGGGCCAACGTCCTGACTTTC.

The V call is TRBV7-9, the J call TRBJ2-1, with TRBD2 identical over 10 bases. CDR3 length: 16 residues. The V and J ends lost 6 bases and 5 bases, in that order; junction bases with no gene match: 10. In germline, CDR1 is SEHNR, CDR2 FQNEAQ (reference sequence). CDR3 in amino acids: CASRWTTSGLNNEQFF. CDR3 in DNA: TGTGCCAGCAGGTGGACGACTAGCGGGCTAAACAATGAGCAGTTCTTC.

The chain has TRBV4-2 and TRBJ2-1; a weak D match, TRBD2 (7 bases). The ends were cut back, 0 bases at V and 4 bases at J, with 13 bases in the middle. The CDR3 sequence is 16 residues long. The V gene's germline CDR1 is LGHNA and CDR2 YNFKEQ. CDR3 DNA sequence: TGTGCCAGCAGCCAAGAAGCACAGGGAGGGTACAATGAGCAGTTCTTC. This translates into CASSQEAQGGYNEQFF.

This chain links TRBV11-2 with TRBJ2-7, with 12 positions matching TRBD1. The CDR3 runs to 15 residues. The trim removed 5 bases at V and 5 bases at J, leaving 7 bases unmatched. CDR1 and CDR2 from the germline V gene are SGHAT and FQNNGV. Written as DNA, the CDR3 is TGTGCCAGCAGCGTAGGGACAGGGGGCTACAACGAGCAGTACTTC. Protein: CASSVGTGGYNEQYF.

The rearrangement joins TRBV30 to TRBJ2-1; tentatively, D is TRBD1 (6 bases). The CDR3 spans 12 residues. CDR1 is GTSNPN and CDR2 is SVGIG in the germline V gene (reference sequence). V was pared by 2 bases and J by 12 bases, with 14 bases between. The CDR3: CAWSRGQISQFF. In nucleotides, the CDR3 is TGTGCCTGGAGTAGGGGACAAATATCGCAGTTCTTC.

The V gene is TRBV5-1, the J gene TRBJ2-3; D is possibly TRBD2 (5 bases). Between the trimmed V and J ends, which lost 4 bases and 1 base, there was a span of 16 bases. This CDR3 is built from 16 residues. Looked up from germline, CDR1 is SGHRS and CDR2 is YFSETQ. Here the CDR3 DNA reads TGCGCCAGCAGCAACGAACTGAGCGGCCGCACAGATACGCAGTATTTT. It yields the protein CASSNELSGRTDTQYF. Combining the CDR3 with reference TRBV5-1 and TRBJ2-3 gives the whole variable domain KAGVTQTPRYLIKTRGQQVTLSCSPISGHRSVSWYQQTPGQGLQFLFEYFSETQRNKGNFPGRFSGRQFSNSRSEMNVSTLELGDSALYLCASSNELSGRTDTQYFGPGTRLTVL.

This clone showed up just once. The chain couples TRBV21-1 to TRBJ2-1; TRBD2 is taken as the D call from the table, unchecked against the DNA. TRBV21-1 is a pseudogene. CDR3 length: 15 residues. CDR3 protein: CASFRLTVSYNEQFF. The CDR3, as DNA: TGTGCCAGCTTTAGACTCACGGTGTCCTACAATGAGCAGTTCTTC.

A word on this clone: Other DNA sequences in this sample translate to the same CDR3. The rearrangement joins TRBV6-5 to TRBJ2-7; maybe TRBD1 (5 bases). V was pared by 5 bases and J by 3 bases, with 11 bases between. CDR3 length equals 13 residues. Germline CDR1 and CDR2: MNHEY and SVGAGI. In nucleotides, the CDR3 is TGTGCCAGCAGTCCAACAGGTAGCTACGAGCAGTACTTC. Translated: CASSPTGSYEQYF.

V gene TRBV4-2 combines with J gene TRBJ2-7, with 9 bases fitting TRBD1. Germline CDR1 reads LGHNA; CDR2 reads YNFKEQ. The CDR3 runs to 15 residues. V lost 1 base, J lost 2 bases, and 3 bases stayed unmatched. The CDR3 is CASSQAGQGTYEQYF. The CDR3, as DNA: TGTGCCAGCAGCCAAGCAGGACAGGGGACCTACGAGCAGTACTTC.

There are a few counts of this clone. The rearrangement joins TRBV19 to TRBJ1-5; D may be TRBD1 (5 bases). V lost 7 bases and J 4 bases, leaving 11 bases between the germline ends. Germline V lookup: CDR1 LNHDA, CDR2 SQIVND (reference sequence). The CDR3 runs 13 residues. This CDR3 reads CASMIGQNQPQHF. DNA of the CDR3: TGTGCCAGTATGATTGGACAAAATCAGCCCCAGCATTTT.

The V gene is TRBV5-6, the J gene TRBJ2-5, with a tentative D call TRBD1 (5 bases). The ends were cut back, 2 bases at V and 0 bases at J, with 14 bases in the middle. The CDR3 runs 16 residues. Germline-derived CDR1 and CDR2 are SGHDT and YYEEEE. The CDR3 spells CASSLLGPIHQETQYF. CDR3 nucleotide sequence: TGTGCCAGCAGCTTATTGGGGCCCATTCACCAAGAGACCCAGTACTTC.

This chain links TRBV19 with TRBJ1-1, with 10 bases matching TRBD1. Germline-derived CDR1 and CDR2 are LNHDA and SQIVND (reference sequence). This CDR3 region has 15 residues. Trimming cost V 3 bases and J 6 bases; bases outside gene matches: 7. CDR3 coding DNA: TGTGCCAGTAGTATTCCGGGACAGGGGATGGCTGAAGCTTTCTTT. The encoded protein is CASSIPGQGMAEAFF.

The chain is built from TRBV5-7 and TRBJ2-3; 8 positions agree with TRBD2. TRBV5-7 has ORF status, its function being uncertain. The CDR3 loop spans 15 amino acids. Germline trimming cut 4 bases from V and 5 bases from J; bases unmatched to any gene: 9. The CDR3 reads CASSPIAGWGDTQYF. The DNA of the CDR3 is TGTGCCAGCAGCCCCATAGCGGGATGGGGAGATACGCAGTATTTT.

The V and J genes are TRBV7-6 and TRBJ1-3; possibly TRBD1 for D (6 bases). The CDR3 length is 15 residues. Germline V CDR1 and CDR2: SGHVS, FNYEAQ. Between the trimmed V and J ends, which lost 5 bases and 2 bases, there was a span of 13 bases. As DNA, the CDR3 is TGTGCCAGCAGCCTACAGGGCTTTACTGGAAACACCATATATTTT. Its translation is CASSLQGFTGNTIYF.

This clone was seen only once. V and J are TRBV4-3 and TRBJ2-3; TRBD2 matches at 8 bases. The V and J ends lost 0 bases and 6 bases, in that order; junction bases with no gene match: 14. The CDR3 sequence is 18 residues long. Germline-derived CDR1 and CDR2 are LGHNA and YSLEER. The CDR3 is CASSQEPLAGANADTQYF. In nucleotides, the CDR3 is TGCGCCAGCAGCCAAGAACCCCTAGCGGGCGCCAACGCGGATACGCAGTATTTT.

The rearrangement uses TRBV28 and TRBJ2-7; TRBD1 matches 8 bases. The CDR3 covers 15 residues. Unmatched junction bases numbered 8, after V lost 4 bases and J lost 3 bases. Germline CDR1 and CDR2: MDHEN and SYDVKM. The CDR3 loop reads CASSSRQGRIYEQYF. The CDR3, as DNA: TGTGCCAGCAGTTCCCGACAGGGGAGGATCTACGAGCAGTACTTC.

The J gene is TRBJ2-1, the V gene TRBV7-2, with 12 bases aligning to TRBD2. Germline values: CDR1 SGHTA, CDR2 FQGNSA. Trimming removed 6 bases from V and 4 bases from J; junction bases left unmatched: 10. This CDR3 has 17 residues. The CDR3 spells CASSLIVGTSGYNEQFF. The CDR3 bases are TGTGCCAGCAGTTTAATTGTCGGGACTAGCGGGTACAATGAGCAGTTCTTC.

This chain uses TRBV5-8 with TRBJ2-7; perhaps TRBD1 as D (6 bases). The length of the CDR3 is 15 residues. V was shortened by 3 bases and J by 6 bases, with 19 bases between the two germline ends. Looked up from germline, CDR1 is SGHTS and CDR2 is YDEGEE. The CDR3 region has the DNA TGTGCCAGCAGCTGGCAGTGGGGGCTTAAGTCCGAGCAGTACTTC. It codes for CASSWQWGLKSEQYF.

The chain is built from TRBV13 and TRBJ2-5; no reliable D call. The CDR3 covers 13 residues. Germline V lookup: CDR1 PRHDT, CDR2 FYEKMQ (reference sequence). V was cut by 3 bases and J by 5 bases, with 10 bases left in between. CDR3 protein: CASSLLGMETQYF. The DNA for the CDR3 is TGTGCCAGCAGCTTGCTAGGGATGGAGACCCAGTACTTC.